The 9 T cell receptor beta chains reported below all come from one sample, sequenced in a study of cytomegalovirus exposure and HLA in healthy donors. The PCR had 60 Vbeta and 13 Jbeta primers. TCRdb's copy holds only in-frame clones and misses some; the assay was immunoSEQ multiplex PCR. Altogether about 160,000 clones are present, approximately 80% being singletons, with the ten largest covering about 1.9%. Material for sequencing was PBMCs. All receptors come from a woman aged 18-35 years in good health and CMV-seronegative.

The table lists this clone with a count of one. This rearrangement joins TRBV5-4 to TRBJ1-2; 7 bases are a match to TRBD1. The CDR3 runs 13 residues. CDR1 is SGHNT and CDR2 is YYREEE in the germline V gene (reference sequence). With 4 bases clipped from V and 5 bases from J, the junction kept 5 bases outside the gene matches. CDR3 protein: CASSGDRPYGYTF. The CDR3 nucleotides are TGTGCCAGCAGCGGGGACAGACCTTATGGCTACACCTTC.

DNA for the CDR3: TGTGCCAGCAGCCCAAGGAGGGGAACAGCCGAGCAGTACTTC. It encodes CASSPRRGTAEQYF. The J gene is TRBJ2-7, the V gene TRBV5-6, with D possibly TRBD2 on 6 matching bases. Trimming left V 4 bases short and J 6 bases short, with 17 bases between. The CDR3 is 14 residues long. Germline V gives CDR1 SGHDT, CDR2 YYEEEE.

This CDR3 is CAISESRADSPLHF. DNA for the CDR3: TGTGCCATCAGTGAGTCGAGGGCTGATTCACCCCTCCACTTT. The V call is TRBV10-3, the J call TRBJ1-6; no reliable D call. CDR3 length: 14 residues. V lost 0 bases to trimming and J lost 8 bases, with 8 bases between them. The germline V gene has CDR1 ENHRY and CDR2 SYGVKD.

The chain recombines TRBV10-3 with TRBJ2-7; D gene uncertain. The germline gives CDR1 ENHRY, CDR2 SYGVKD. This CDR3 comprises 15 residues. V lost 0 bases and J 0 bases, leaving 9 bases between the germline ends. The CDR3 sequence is CAISESWATSYEQYF. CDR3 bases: TGTGCCATCAGTGAGTCGTGGGCTACCTCCTACGAGCAGTACTTC.

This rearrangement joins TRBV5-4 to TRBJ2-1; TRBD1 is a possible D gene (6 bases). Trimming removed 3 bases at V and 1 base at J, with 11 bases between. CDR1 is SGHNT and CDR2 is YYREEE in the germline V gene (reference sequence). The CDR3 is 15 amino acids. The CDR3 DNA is TGTGCCAGCAGCTCTGCAGACAGGTCCTACAATGAGCAGTTCTTC. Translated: CASSSADRSYNEQFF.

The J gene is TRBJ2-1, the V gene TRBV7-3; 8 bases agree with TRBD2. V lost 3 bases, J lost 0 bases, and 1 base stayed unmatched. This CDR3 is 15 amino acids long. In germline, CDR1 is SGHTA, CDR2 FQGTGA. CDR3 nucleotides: TGTGCCAGCAGCTTTGGACTAGCCTCCTACAATGAGCAGTTCTTC. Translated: CASSFGLASYNEQFF.

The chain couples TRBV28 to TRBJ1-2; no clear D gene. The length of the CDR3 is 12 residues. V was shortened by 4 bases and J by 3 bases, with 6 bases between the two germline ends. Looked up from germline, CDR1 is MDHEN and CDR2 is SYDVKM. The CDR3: CASSSTDYGYTF. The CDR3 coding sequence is TGTGCCAGCAGTTCCACAGACTATGGCTACACCTTC.

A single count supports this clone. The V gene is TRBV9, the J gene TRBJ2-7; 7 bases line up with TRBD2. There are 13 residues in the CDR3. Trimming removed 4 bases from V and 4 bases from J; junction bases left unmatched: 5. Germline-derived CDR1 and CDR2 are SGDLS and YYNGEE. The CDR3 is CASSKGGSYEQYF. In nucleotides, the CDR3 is TGTGCCAGCAGCAAGGGAGGGTCATACGAGCAGTACTTC.

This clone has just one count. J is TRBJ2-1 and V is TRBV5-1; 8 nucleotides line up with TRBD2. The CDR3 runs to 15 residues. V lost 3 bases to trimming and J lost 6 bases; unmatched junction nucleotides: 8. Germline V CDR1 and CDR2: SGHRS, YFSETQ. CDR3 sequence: CASSYQGTRPNEQFF. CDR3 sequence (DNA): TGCGCCAGCAGCTACCAGGGGACTAGACCCAATGAGCAGTTCTTC.